The sequence of this T cell receptor (beta chain) was determined in a study of shared clonotypes between healthy human individuals. Whole-study results and caveats: Donor clonotype sharing was expected to depend on sequencing depth.

Details on this clone: Its antigen remains unknown.

Nashville, Tennessee was home to all donors, who were Caucasian adults. The unsorted samples had tens of millions of PBMCs used for genomic DNA. This CDR3 spans 16 amino acids. Unmatched junction bases numbered 8, after V lost 3 bases and J lost 4 bases. Germline V gene sequence: CDR1 KGHSH, CDR2 LQKENI. Generated by immunoSEQ multiplex PCR, the TCRdb table keeps only in-frame clones and is missing some. Of approximately 470,000 clones in the sample, almost 80% were seen once. The chain uses TRBV18 and TRBJ2-5; TRBD1 aligns across 10 bases. The specimen sequenced was PBMCs. This sequence originates from a woman in her thirties or forties in good health. Some clones in this sample may be carry-over from other donors' samples. In nucleotides, the CDR3 is TGTGCCAGCTCACCCGGAGGACAGGGGGATTTAGAGACCCAGTACTTC. It codes for CASSPGGQGDLETQYF. Complete variable domain (other parts from reference TRBV18 and TRBJ2-5): NAGVMQNPRHLVRRRGQEARLRCSPMKGHSHVYWYRQLPEEGLKFMVYLQKENIIDESGMPKERFSAEFPKEGPSILRIQQVVRGDSAAYFCASSPGGQGDLETQYFGPGTRLLVL.